This paragraph reports one T cell receptor (beta chain). This clonotype has just a few counts. The target of this receptor is not known. No base quality information exists; no much larger clone differs at one position. CDR1 and CDR2 are drawn from the germline V gene: MDHEN, SYDVKM. Measured from the cysteine to the phenylalanine, the CDR3 is 11 residues long. CDR3 DNA is the only sequence kept; it has 33 bases, read in frame from the first base. V was cut back by 1 base and J by 5 bases, leaving a gap of 2 bases between them. These data belong to a study of patients and donors after allogeneic stem cell transplantation (dated by TCRdb to 2020 to 2021). The library was prepared using RT-PCR. The data were produced on a NextSeq 550. Through fastp at Q25 and MiXCR, TCRdb rebuilt clones from the public reads, retaining in-frame beta chains. Each CDR3 protein gets just one entry, which takes the most common genes and DNA from the rows behind it. The sample contains about 4,200 distinct CDR3 sequences, roughly 16% of them found a single time. Over 60% of the sample belongs to the ten largest clones.

The clonotype was recovered from a human donor who was either an allogeneic HSCT recipient or a stem cell or donor lymphocyte infusion donor (not recorded which). It is not recorded whose cells these are; they may come from a transplant donor. Recombination connected TRBV28 to TRBJ1-1; the D gene is not confidently resolved. Material: blood, either unsorted or a sorted T cell fraction (not recorded which). The DNA sequence reads TGTGCCAGCAGTTTATTTACTGAAGCTTTCTTT. It translates as CASSLFTEAFF.